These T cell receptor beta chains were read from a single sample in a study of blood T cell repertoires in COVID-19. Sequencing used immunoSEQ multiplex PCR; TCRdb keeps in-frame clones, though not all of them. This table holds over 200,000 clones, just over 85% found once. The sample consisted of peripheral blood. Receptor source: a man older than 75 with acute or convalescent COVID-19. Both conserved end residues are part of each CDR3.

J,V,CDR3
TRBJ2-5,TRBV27,CASKTNGQGRGETQYF
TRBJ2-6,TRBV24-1,CATSEAGTSAGANVLTF
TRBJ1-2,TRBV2,CASGDRAYGYTF
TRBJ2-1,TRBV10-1,CASSEGRGSYNEQFF
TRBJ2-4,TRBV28,CASSFRGTRQNIQYF
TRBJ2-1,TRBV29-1,CSAWDSYNEQFF
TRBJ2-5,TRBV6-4,CASSEVPGEETQYF
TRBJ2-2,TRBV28,CASSLFRELFF
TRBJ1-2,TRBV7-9,CASSEGRGYGYTF
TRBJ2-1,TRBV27,CASSDGIAGGYEQFF
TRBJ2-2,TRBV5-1,CASSGGTSDTGELFF
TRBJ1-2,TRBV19,CASSIIREPYGYTF
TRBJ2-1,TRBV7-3,CASSPEGHSGRFFDEQFF
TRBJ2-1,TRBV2,CASKRRQANEQFF
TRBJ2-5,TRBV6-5,CASSYSARETQYF
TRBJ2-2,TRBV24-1,CATGDRDRVTGELFF
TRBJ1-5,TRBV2,CASSLQGISNQPQHF
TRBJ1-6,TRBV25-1,CASSDLGGSPLHF
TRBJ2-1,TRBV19,CASSQFSGTSGRDSYNEQFF
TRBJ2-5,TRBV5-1,CASSLTSGETQYF
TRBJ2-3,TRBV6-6,CASSQPQGGADTQYF
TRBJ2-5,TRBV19,CASSIRETQYF